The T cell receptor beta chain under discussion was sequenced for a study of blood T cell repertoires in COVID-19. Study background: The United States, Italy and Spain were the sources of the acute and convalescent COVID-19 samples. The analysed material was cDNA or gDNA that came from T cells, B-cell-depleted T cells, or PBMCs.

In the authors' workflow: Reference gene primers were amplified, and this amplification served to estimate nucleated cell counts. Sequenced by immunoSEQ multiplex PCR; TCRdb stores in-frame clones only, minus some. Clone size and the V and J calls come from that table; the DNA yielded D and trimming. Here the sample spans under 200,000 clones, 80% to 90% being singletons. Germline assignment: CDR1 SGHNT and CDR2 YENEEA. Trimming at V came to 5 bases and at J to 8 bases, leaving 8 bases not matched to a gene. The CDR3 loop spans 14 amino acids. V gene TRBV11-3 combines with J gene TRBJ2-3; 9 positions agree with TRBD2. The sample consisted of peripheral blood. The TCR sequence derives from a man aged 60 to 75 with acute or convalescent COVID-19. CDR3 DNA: TGTGCCAGCAGCCCCGGGACTAGCAGTTTTACGCAGTATTTT. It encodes CASSPGTSSFTQYF.